This TCR beta chain was captured by sequencing in a study of T-cell reconstitution after alpha-beta-depleted transplantation in children. As it was prepared, the TCRbeta library received unique molecular identifiers. MiXCR, applied by TCRdb to the PCR reads, yields one record per CDR3 protein. The sample includes around 130,000 distinct CDR3 sequences, 8.5% to 10% of them seen just once. This clonotype was seen a few times. No antigen is known for it. Germline assignment: CDR1 MNHEY and CDR2 SVGAGI. The CDR3 consists of 14 residues. V was pared by 4 bases and J by 0 bases, with 8 bases between. Overall study results and limits: Several hundred expanded graft clones reportedly supplied alpha-beta T cells about two months after transplant. A year had passed since transplant, and T-cell counts and diversity by then came mostly from newly produced T cells.

The chain has TRBV6-5 and TRBJ2-3; tentatively, D is TRBD2 (5 bases). This receptor was obtained from a girl younger than two who had a stem cell transplant for combined immunodeficiency, so the T cells may come from the graft donor. This specimen was PBMCs, mostly from graft donor cells, taken 180 days after TCRalphabeta/CD19-depleted stem cell transplant. This CDR3 reads CASSWGDSTDTQYF. Written as DNA, the CDR3 is TGTGCCAGCAGTTGGGGAGATAGCACAGATACGCAGTATTTT.